One sample yielded the 3 T cell receptor beta chains listed below, sequenced in a study of beta chain features in type 1 diabetes. General observations from the study: Patients with Type 1 diabetes showed moderately but significantly shorter TCRB CDR3s in all four CD4+ subsets.

These receptors' antigens are unknown. As every portion of the isolated RNA was reverse transcribed, the sequencing read expressed TCRB transcripts. Some clones are missing from TCRdb's copy, which holds only in-frame ones; the method was immunoSEQ multiplex PCR. Of 600,000 to 700,000 clones listed, under 15% are singletons. Sequencing input: naive CD4+ T cells from blood. The receptors derive from a man aged 30-40 years with type 1 diabetes.

The chain has TRBV12-5 and TRBJ1-2; D possibly corresponds to TRBD1 (5 bases). V was cut by 0 bases and J by 3 bases, with 14 bases left in between. The CDR3 is 16 amino acids. Germline V gene data show CDR1 as LGHNT and CDR2 as FRNRAP. CDR3 coding DNA: TGTGCTAGTGGTTTGGTAGGCACTGACAGATACTATGGCTACACCTTC. As protein: CASGLVGTDRYYGYTF.

This clone was observed a handful of times. The gene calls are TRBV6-5 and TRBJ2-2; D gene ambiguous. The CDR3 runs 16 residues. Trimming cost V 0 bases and J 4 bases, with 12 bases left between them. CDR1 is MNHEY, CDR2 SVGAGI, per germline. CDR3 protein: CASSYSRSGSTGELFF. For the CDR3, the DNA is TGTGCCAGCAGTTACTCGCGGTCTGGGTCCACCGGGGAGCTGTTTTTT.

The rearrangement joins TRBV25-1 to TRBJ2-7; TRBD2 is a possible D gene (5 bases). Germline lookup yields CDR1 MGHDK and CDR2 SYGVNS. This CDR3 spans 13 amino acids. Trimming pared 5 bases from V and 5 bases from J, leaving 13 bases between. The CDR3 DNA follows: TGTGCCAGCAGTCCCGGCGGGCGGGACGAGCAGTACTTC. This gives the protein CASSPGGRDEQYF.